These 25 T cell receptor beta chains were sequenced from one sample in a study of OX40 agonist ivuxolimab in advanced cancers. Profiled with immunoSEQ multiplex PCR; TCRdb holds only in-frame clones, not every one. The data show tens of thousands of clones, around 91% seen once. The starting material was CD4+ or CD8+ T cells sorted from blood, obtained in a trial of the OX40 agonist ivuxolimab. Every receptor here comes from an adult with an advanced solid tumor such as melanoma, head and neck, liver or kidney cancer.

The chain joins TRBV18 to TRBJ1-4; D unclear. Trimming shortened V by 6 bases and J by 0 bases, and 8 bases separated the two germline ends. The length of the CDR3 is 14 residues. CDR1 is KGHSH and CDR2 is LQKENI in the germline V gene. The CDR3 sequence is CASSLYSTNEKLFF. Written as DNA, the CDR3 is TGTGCCAGCTCCCTATATTCAACTAATGAAAAACTGTTTTTT.

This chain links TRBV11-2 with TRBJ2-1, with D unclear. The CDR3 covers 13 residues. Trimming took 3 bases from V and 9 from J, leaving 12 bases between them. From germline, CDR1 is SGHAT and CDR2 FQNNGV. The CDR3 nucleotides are TGTGCCAGCAGCTTCCAGTGGCTAAGTGAGCAGTTCTTC. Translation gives CASSFQWLSEQFF.

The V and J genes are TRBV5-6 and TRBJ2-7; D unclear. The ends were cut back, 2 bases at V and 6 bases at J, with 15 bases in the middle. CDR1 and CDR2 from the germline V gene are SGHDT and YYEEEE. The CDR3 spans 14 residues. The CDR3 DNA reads TGTGCCAGCAGCTTACTCAGTTCGCCCGTCGAGCAGTACTTC. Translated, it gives CASSLLSSPVEQYF.

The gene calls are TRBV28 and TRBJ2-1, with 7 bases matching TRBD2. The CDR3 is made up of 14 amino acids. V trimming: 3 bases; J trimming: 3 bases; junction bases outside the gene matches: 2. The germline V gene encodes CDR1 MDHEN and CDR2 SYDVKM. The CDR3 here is CASSFSGGYNEQFF. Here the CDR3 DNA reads TGTGCCAGCAGTTTTTCGGGGGGCTACAATGAGCAGTTCTTC.

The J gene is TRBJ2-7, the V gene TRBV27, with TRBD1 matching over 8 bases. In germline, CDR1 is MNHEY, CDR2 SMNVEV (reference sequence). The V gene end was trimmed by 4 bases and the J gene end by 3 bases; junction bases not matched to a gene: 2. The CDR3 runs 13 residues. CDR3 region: CASSSGQGYEQYF. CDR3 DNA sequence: TGTGCCAGCAGTTCTGGACAGGGCTACGAGCAGTACTTC.

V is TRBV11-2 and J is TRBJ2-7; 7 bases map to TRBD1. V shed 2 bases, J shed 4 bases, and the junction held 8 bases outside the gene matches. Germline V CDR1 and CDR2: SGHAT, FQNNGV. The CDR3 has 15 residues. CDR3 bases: TGTGCCAGCAGCTTACGGACAGGAGATTTTTACGAGCAGTACTTC. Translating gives CASSLRTGDFYEQYF.

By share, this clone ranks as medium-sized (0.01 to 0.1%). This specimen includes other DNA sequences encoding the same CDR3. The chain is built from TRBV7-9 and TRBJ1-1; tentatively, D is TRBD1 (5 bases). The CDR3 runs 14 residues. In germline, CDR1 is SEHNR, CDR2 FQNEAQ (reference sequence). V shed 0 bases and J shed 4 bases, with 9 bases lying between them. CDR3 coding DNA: TGTGCCAGCAGCTTAGCGACTGGGGGCACTGAAGCTTTCTTT. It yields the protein CASSLATGGTEAFF.

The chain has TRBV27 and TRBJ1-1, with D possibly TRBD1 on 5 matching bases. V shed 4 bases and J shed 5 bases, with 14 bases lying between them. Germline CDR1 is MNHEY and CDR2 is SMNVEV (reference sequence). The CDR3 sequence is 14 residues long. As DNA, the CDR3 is TGTGCCAGCAGTTCCGCAGGGTTTGGGACTGAAGCTTTCTTT. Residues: CASSSAGFGTEAFF.

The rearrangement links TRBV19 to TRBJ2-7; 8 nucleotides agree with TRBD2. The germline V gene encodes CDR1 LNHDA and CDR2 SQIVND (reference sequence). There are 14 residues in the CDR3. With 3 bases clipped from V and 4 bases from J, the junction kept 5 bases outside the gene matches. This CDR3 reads CASSIMASGYEQYF. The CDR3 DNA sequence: TGTGCCAGTAGTATCATGGCTAGCGGGTACGAGCAGTACTTC.

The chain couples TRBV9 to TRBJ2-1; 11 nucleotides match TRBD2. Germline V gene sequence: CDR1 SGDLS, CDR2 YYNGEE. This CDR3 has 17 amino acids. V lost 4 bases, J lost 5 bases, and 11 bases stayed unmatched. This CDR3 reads CASSPPWGSGRDNEQFF. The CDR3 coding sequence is TGTGCCAGCAGCCCTCCCTGGGGTAGCGGGAGGGACAATGAGCAGTTCTTC.

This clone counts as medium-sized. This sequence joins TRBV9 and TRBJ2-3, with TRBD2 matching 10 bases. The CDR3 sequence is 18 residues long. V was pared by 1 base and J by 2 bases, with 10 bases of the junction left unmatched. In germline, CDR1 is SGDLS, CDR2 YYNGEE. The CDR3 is CASSVNPAGGPNTDTQYF. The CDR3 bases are TGTGCCAGCAGCGTAAACCCAGCGGGGGGGCCGAACACAGATACGCAGTATTTT.

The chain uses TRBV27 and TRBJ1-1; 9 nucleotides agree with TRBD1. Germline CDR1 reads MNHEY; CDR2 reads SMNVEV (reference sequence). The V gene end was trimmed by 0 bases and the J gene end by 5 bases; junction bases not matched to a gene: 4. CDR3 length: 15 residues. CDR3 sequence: CASSLSQGARTEAFF. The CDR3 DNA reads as TGTGCCAGCAGTTTATCACAGGGGGCGCGGACTGAAGCTTTCTTT.

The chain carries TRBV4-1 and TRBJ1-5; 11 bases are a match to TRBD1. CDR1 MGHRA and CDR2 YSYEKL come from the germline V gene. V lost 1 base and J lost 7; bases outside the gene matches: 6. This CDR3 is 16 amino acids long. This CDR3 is CASSQGGQGAGQPQHF. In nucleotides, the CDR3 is TGCGCCAGCAGCCAAGGCGGACAGGGGGCAGGGCAGCCCCAGCATTTT.

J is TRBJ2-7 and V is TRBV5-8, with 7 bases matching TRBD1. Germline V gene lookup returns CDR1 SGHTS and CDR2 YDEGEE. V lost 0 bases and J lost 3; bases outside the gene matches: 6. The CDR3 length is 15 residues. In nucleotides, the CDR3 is TGTGCCAGCAGCTTGGCCAGGGGACAGCACTACGAGCAGTACTTC. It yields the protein CASSLARGQHYEQYF.

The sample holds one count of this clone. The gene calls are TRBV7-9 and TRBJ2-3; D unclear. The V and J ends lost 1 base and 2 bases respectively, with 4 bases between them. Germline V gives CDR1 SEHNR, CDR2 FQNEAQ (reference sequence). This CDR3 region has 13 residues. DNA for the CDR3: TGTGCCAGCAGCTTAGTTCTCACAGATACGCAGTATTTT. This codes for CASSLVLTDTQYF.

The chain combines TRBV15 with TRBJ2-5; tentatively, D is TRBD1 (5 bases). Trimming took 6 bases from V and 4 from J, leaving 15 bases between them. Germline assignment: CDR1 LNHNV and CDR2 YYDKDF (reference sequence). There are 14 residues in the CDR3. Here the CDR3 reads CATSPPDTRETQYF. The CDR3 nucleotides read TGTGCCACCAGTCCCCCGGACACTCGAGAGACCCAGTACTTC.

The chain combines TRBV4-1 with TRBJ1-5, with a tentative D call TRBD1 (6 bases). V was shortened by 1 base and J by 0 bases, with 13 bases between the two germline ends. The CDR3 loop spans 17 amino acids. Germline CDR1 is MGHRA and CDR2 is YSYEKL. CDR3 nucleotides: TGCGCCAGCAGCCAAGGGCAGGACAGATATAGCAATCAGCCCCAGCATTTT. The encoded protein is CASSQGQDRYSNQPQHF.

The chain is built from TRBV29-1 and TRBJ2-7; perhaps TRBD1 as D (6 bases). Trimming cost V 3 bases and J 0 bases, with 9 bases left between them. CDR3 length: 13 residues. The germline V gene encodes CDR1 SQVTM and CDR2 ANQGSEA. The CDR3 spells CSVDGQNSYEQYF. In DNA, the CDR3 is TGCAGCGTTGACGGACAGAACTCCTACGAGCAGTACTTC.

CDR3 in DNA: TGTGCCAGTTATCAGGGCGGCGAGCAGTACTTC. Protein product: CASYQGGEQYF. V and J are TRBV21-1 and TRBJ2-7; the table's TRBD1 call for D was not verified on the DNA. TRBV21-1 corresponds to a pseudogene. This CDR3 is 11 amino acids long.

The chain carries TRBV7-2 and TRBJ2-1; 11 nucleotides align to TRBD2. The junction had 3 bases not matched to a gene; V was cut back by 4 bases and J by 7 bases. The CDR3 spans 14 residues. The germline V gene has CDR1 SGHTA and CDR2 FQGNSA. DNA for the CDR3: TGTGCCAGCAGCTATAGCGGGAGGGCAAATGAGCAGTTCTTC. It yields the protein CASSYSGRANEQFF.

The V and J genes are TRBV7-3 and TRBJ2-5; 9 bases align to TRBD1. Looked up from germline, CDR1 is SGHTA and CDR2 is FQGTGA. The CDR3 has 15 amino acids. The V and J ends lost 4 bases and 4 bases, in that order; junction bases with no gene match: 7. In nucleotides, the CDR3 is TGTGCCAGCAGCTGGGGACAGGGAGGGCGAGAGACCCAGTACTTC. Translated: CASSWGQGGRETQYF.

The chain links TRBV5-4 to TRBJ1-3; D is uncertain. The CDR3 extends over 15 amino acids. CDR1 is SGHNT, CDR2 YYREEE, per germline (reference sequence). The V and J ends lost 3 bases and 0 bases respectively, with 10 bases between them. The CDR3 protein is CASSSYVGSGNTIYF. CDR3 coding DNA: TGTGCCAGCAGCTCATACGTTGGCTCTGGAAACACCATATATTTT.

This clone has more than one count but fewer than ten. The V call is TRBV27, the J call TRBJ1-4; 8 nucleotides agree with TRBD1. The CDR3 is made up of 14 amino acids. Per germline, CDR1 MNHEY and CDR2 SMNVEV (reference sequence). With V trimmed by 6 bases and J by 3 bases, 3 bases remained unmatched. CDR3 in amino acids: CASSRDRPNEKLFF. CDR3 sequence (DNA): TGTGCCAGCAGCCGGGACAGGCCTAATGAAAAACTGTTTTTT. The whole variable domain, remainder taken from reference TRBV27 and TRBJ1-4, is EAQVTQNPRYLITVTGKKLTVTCSQNMNHEYMSWYRQDPGLGLRQIYYSMNVEVTDKGDVPEGYKVSRKEKRNFPLILESPSPNQTSLYFCASSRDRPNEKLFFGSGTQLSVL.

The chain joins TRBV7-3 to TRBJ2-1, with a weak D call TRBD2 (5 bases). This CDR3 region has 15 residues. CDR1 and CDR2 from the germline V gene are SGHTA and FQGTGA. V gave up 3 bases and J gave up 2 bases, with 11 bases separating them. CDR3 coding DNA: TGTGCCAGCAGCTTCCACGGGGTACCCTACAATGAGCAGTTCTTC. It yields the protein CASSFHGVPYNEQFF.

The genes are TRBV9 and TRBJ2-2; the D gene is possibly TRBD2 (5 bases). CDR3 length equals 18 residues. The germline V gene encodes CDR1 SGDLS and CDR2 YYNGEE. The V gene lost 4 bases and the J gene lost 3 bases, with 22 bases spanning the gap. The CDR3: CASSLDSPDFIYTGELFF. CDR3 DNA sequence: TGTGCCAGCAGCCTCGACTCCCCGGACTTTATATACACCGGGGAGCTGTTTTTT.